The 31 T cell receptor beta chains reported below all come from one sample, sequenced in a study of T-cell memory formation after mild COVID-19. TCRdb re-called the 5' RACE reads through MiXCR, storing one row per CDR3 protein. The sample consists of some 88,000 distinct CDR3 sequences, 20% to 30% of them appearing once. The sequenced sample consisted of PBMCs or a T cell subset sorted from them (not recorded which). All receptors come from a man in his late teens or twenties who had mild COVID-19 (a few samples of this study predate the infection). Cell type and time point are not known.

This clonotype has a handful of counts. The chain couples TRBV11-2 to TRBJ2-2, with 14 positions matching TRBD2. The CDR3 length is 16 residues. With V trimmed by 4 bases and J by 5 bases, 3 bases remained unmatched. CDR1 is SGHAT and CDR2 is FQNNGV in the germline V gene. In nucleotides, the CDR3 is TGTGCCAGCAGCTCCCGGACTAGCGGGGGGACCGGGGAGCTGTTTTTT. As protein: CASSSRTSGGTGELFF.

This clonotype has just one count. The rearrangement joins TRBV27 to TRBJ2-3, with 7 bases aligning to TRBD1. With V trimmed by 6 bases and J by 9 bases, 6 bases remained unmatched. The length of the CDR3 is 12 residues. Germline V gene data show CDR1 as MNHEY and CDR2 as SMNVEV (reference sequence). CDR3 in amino acids: CASSPGTVTQYF. CDR3 DNA: TGTGCCAGCAGCCCCGGGACAGTGACGCAGTATTTT.

This clonotype was observed a few times. The chain joins TRBV7-2 to TRBJ2-1; 8 bases line up with TRBD2. With V trimmed by 4 bases and J by 6 bases, 8 bases remained unmatched. Germline CDR1 SGHTA, CDR2 FQGNSA. The CDR3 is made up of 15 amino acids. CDR3 region: CASSWRSGVGNEQFF. The CDR3 bases are TGTGCCAGCAGCTGGCGTAGCGGGGTTGGCAATGAGCAGTTCTTC.

This clonotype occurred a few times. The junction departs from the called germline gene at one end, perhaps through a read error. This sequence joins TRBV7-9 and TRBJ2-1; possible D gene TRBD2, 6 bases. The CDR3 is 16 residues long. Looked up from germline, CDR1 is SEHNR and CDR2 is FQNEAQ (reference sequence). The CDR3: CSSSRTGTGNYNEQFF. CDR3 bases: TGTTCCAGCAGTCGTACCGGGACTGGGAACTACAATGAGCAGTTCTTC.

A few counts support this clonotype. This rearrangement joins TRBV11-2 to TRBJ2-7; D unclear. The V end lost 4 bases, the J end lost 2 bases, and 3 bases lay between the germline ends. This CDR3 region has 11 residues. Germline V CDR1 and CDR2: SGHAT, FQNNGV. The CDR3 DNA is TGTGCCAGCAGCTCGACCTACGAGCAGTACGTC. It is translated as CASSSTYEQYV.

This clonotype was seen many times. The rearrangement joins TRBV7-2 to TRBJ2-5, with D perhaps matching TRBD1 or TRBD2 (5 bases each). Trimming stripped 2 bases from V and 1 base from J, with 11 bases between. The germline CDR1 and CDR2 sequences are SGHTA and FQGNSA. This CDR3 is built from 15 residues. CDR3 bases: TGTGCCAGCAGCTTAAAAGGGGAGCCCCAAGAGACCCAGTACTTC. As protein: CASSLKGEPQETQYF.

This clonotype has only one observation. The gene calls are TRBV20-1 and TRBJ2-7; 7 bases align to TRBD2. CDR3 size: 14 residues. Trimming cost V 3 bases and J 0 bases; bases outside gene matches: 5. Germline loops: CDR1 DFQATT, CDR2 SNEGSKA (reference sequence). The CDR3 DNA sequence: TGCAGTGCTAGGGGGAGGGGTAACTCCTACGAGCAGTACTTC. Translation gives CSARGRGNSYEQYF.

The V call is TRBV5-1, the J call TRBJ2-2; D remains ambiguous. Germline CDR1 and CDR2: SGHRS and YFSETQ. This CDR3 has 15 residues. The V and J ends lost 1 base and 0 bases respectively, with 7 bases between them. CDR3 sequence: CASSLYRANTGELFF. In DNA, the CDR3 is TGCGCCAGCAGCTTGTACCGAGCGAACACCGGGGAGCTGTTTTTT.

This chain links TRBV29-1 with TRBJ2-6; 7 nucleotides align to TRBD2. J lost 4 bases, V lost 2 bases, and 5 bases had no gene match. The CDR3 runs to 15 residues. Germline V lookup: CDR1 SQVTM, CDR2 ANQGSEA. The CDR3 nucleotides are TGCAGCGTTGAACGGGCGGGGGAAGGGGCCAACGTCCTGACTTTC. Translation gives CSVERAGEGANVLTF.

V usage is TRBV7-3 and J usage is TRBJ2-2, with D possibly being TRBD1 (6 bases). The CDR3 consists of 16 residues. V lost 1 base and J 5 bases, leaving 14 bases between the germline ends. Per germline, CDR1 SGHTA and CDR2 FQGTGA. CDR3 sequence (DNA): TGTGCCAGCAGCTTAAATTCTATGGGGGCGACCGGGGAGCTGTTTTTT. It codes for CASSLNSMGATGELFF.

This clonotype turned up a few times. This sequence joins TRBV7-9 and TRBJ1-1; D gene uncertain. The CDR3 is made up of 13 amino acids. Germline-derived CDR1 and CDR2 are SEHNR and FQNEAQ (reference sequence). Trimming cost V 1 base and J 6 bases, with 9 bases left between them. The CDR3 nucleotides read TGTGCCAGCAGCTTAGAAGTTGGGTCTGAAGCTTTCTTT. Translated, it gives CASSLEVGSEAFF.

The chain recombines TRBV6-6 with TRBJ1-2; weak D call: TRBD1 (5 bases). CDR1 is MNHNY and CDR2 is SVGAGI in the germline V gene (reference sequence). The ends were cut back, 8 bases at V and 4 bases at J, with 14 bases in the middle. CDR3 length equals 13 residues. The CDR3 DNA follows: TGTGCCAGCGGGAATGGCAGGGTCTATGGCTACACCTTC. It specifies CASGNGRVYGYTF.

This clonotype was seen more than once but under ten times. The chain has TRBV11-1 and TRBJ2-6, with TRBD1 matching over 11 bases. The V gene end was trimmed by 4 bases and the J gene end by 1 base; junction bases not matched to a gene: 3. CDR3 length: 17 amino acids. CDR1 SGHAT and CDR2 FQDESV come from the germline V gene (reference sequence). CDR3 DNA sequence: TGTGCCAGCAGCTCCTGGGACAGGGGGTCTGGGGCCAACGTCCTGACTTTC. This gives the protein CASSSWDRGSGANVLTF.

The gene calls are TRBV6-6 and TRBJ2-3; 9 bases align to TRBD2. J gave up 4 bases and V 7 bases, and 9 bases lay outside the gene matches. Germline-derived CDR1 and CDR2 are MNHNY and SVGAGI (reference sequence). The CDR3 extends over 15 amino acids. CDR3 sequence: CASIPDSGGADTQYF. CDR3 nucleotide sequence: TGTGCCAGCATCCCAGATAGCGGGGGAGCAGATACGCAGTATTTT.

The table lists this clonotype with a few counts. The V call is TRBV7-9, the J call TRBJ1-2, with D possibly being TRBD1 (6 bases). The germline V gene has CDR1 SEHNR and CDR2 FQNEAQ (reference sequence). Trimming took off 5 bases at V and 0 bases at J, with 16 bases between the two ends. The length of the CDR3 is 16 residues. For the CDR3, the DNA is TGTGCCAGCAGCGCTACACGGGACACCTCTAACTATGGCTACACCTTC. This encodes CASSATRDTSNYGYTF.

The genes are TRBV12-3 or TRBV12-4 and TRBJ1-1; no firm D call. The CDR3 is 11 residues long. V lost 6 bases and J 4 bases, leaving 6 bases between the germline ends. The CDR3 nucleotides read TGTGCCAGCAGCTGGGGCACTGAAGCTTTCTTT. This encodes CASSWGTEAFF.

This clonotype has more than one count but fewer than ten. The gene calls are TRBV4-2 and TRBJ1-1; possibly TRBD1 for D (6 bases). Trimming took off 0 bases at V and 7 bases at J, with 18 bases between the two ends. This CDR3 region has 16 residues. Germline-derived CDR1 and CDR2 are LGHNA and YNFKEQ. CDR3: CASSQDPGAWGLEAFF. CDR3 coding DNA: TGTGCCAGCAGCCAAGATCCGGGGGCTTGGGGTCTTGAAGCTTTCTTT.

This clonotype appeared a few times. The gene calls are TRBV7-6 and TRBJ2-5, with 9 bases matching TRBD2. The germline V gene encodes CDR1 SGHVS and CDR2 FNYEAQ. The CDR3 consists of 17 residues. J was trimmed by 4 bases and V by 1 base; bases with no gene match: 10. DNA for the CDR3: TGTGCCAGCAGCTTAGGGGTAGCGGGGGTCTTAAGAGAGACCCAGTACTTC. Encoded protein: CASSLGVAGVLRETQYF.

The genes are TRBV20-1 and TRBJ2-7; D perhaps matches TRBD1 (5 bases). Trimming left V 0 bases short and J 3 bases short, with 9 bases between. Germline V gene lookup returns CDR1 DFQATT and CDR2 SNEGSKA (reference sequence). The CDR3 length is 13 residues. Written as DNA, the CDR3 is TGCAGTGCTAGAGATCGACAGAACTACGAGCAGTACTTC. Its translation is CSARDRQNYEQYF.

This clonotype is large within its sample. The chain carries TRBV5-1 and TRBJ2-2, with no clear D. Germline V gene sequence: CDR1 SGHRS, CDR2 YFSETQ. The length of the CDR3 is 14 residues. V lost 4 bases and J lost 1, with 8 bases in between. The CDR3 sequence is CASSPGMNTGELFF. CDR3 in DNA: TGCGCCAGCAGCCCAGGAATGAACACCGGGGAGCTGTTTTTT. Full variable domain (outside the CDR3, taken from reference TRBV5-1 and TRBJ2-2): KAGVTQTPRYLIKTRGQQVTLSCSPISGHRSVSWYQQTPGQGLQFLFEYFSETQRNKGNFPGRFSGRQFSNSRSEMNVSTLELGDSALYLCASSPGMNTGELFFGEGSRLTVL.

This clonotype was picked up a small number of times. The chain recombines TRBV4-1 with TRBJ2-5; either TRBD1 or TRBD2 may supply D (5 bases each). Germline V gene lookup returns CDR1 MGHRA and CDR2 YSYEKL. The V gene lost 5 bases and the J gene lost 2 bases, with 18 bases spanning the gap. The CDR3 consists of 16 residues. This chain's CDR3 is CASSTPRDGAQETQYF. Written as DNA, the CDR3 is TGCGCCAGCAGCACCCCCCGGGACGGTGCTCAAGAGACCCAGTACTTC.

This clonotype occurred a few times. V is TRBV29-1 and J is TRBJ2-2, with D tentatively TRBD1 or TRBD2 (5 bases each). The ends were cut back, 4 bases at V and 6 bases at J, with 15 bases in the middle. This CDR3 has 14 amino acids. The V gene's germline CDR1 is SQVTM and CDR2 ANQGSEA. CDR3 bases: TGCAGCGTTGCCGGGGACCCCTGGTCCGGGGAGCTGTTTTTT. Translated, it gives CSVAGDPWSGELFF.

The J gene is TRBJ2-7, the V gene TRBV5-1; 8 positions agree with TRBD1. The CDR3 covers 13 residues. Trimming cost V 0 bases and J 6 bases; bases outside gene matches: 2. Germline CDR1 reads SGHRS; CDR2 reads YFSETQ. The CDR3 loop is CASSLGQGAEQYF. In DNA, the CDR3 is TGCGCCAGCAGCTTGGGGCAGGGGGCCGAGCAGTACTTC.

This chain connects TRBV7-9 to TRBJ2-3, with no clear D. The CDR3 is 13 residues long. Germline V lookup: CDR1 SEHNR, CDR2 FQNEAQ (reference sequence). Trimming removed 5 bases from V and 5 bases from J, with 11 bases in between. CDR3 DNA sequence: TGTGCCAGCAGCCCCCCTCCTGGAGATACGCAGTATTTT. Encoded protein: CASSPPPGDTQYF.

The gene calls are TRBV2 and TRBJ1-2; tentatively, D is TRBD1 (6 bases). Germline V gene lookup returns CDR1 SNHLY and CDR2 FYNNEI. V was trimmed by 5 bases and J by 6 bases, leaving 10 bases between them. This CDR3 has 12 amino acids. The CDR3 here is CASSWGGDGYTF. CDR3 DNA sequence: TGTGCCAGCAGTTGGGGGGGCGATGGCTACACCTTC.

This clonotype has a handful of counts. The chain employs TRBV23-1 and TRBJ2-1; TRBD2 agrees at 7 bases. TRBV23-1 qualifies as an ORF whose function is uncertain. The CDR3 runs 14 residues. V lost 6 bases, J lost 5 bases, and 7 bases stayed unmatched. CDR3 protein: CASRPQRGDNEQFF. In nucleotides, the CDR3 is TGCGCCAGCAGACCTCAGCGGGGAGACAATGAGCAGTTCTTC.

V and J are TRBV6-6 and TRBJ2-7, with D hard to call. V dropped 5 bases and J dropped 4 bases, with 12 bases sitting between them. This CDR3 has 13 amino acids. Germline CDR1 reads MNHNY; CDR2 reads SVGAGI (reference sequence). DNA for the CDR3: TGTGCCAGCAGTGCTTTAACGAGGTACGAGCAGTACGTC. It translates to CASSALTRYEQYV.

This clonotype was counted at least ten times. The DNA for the CDR3 is TGTGCCAGCAGCCGGCCGGGACTTGGCTCCTACGAGCAGTACTTC. This sequence encodes CASSRPGLGSYEQYF. V is TRBV7-2 and J is TRBJ2-7, with a tentative D call TRBD2 (6 bases). Trimming shortened V by 5 bases and J by 0 bases, and 14 bases separated the two germline ends. The CDR3 has 15 residues. Germline loops: CDR1 SGHTA, CDR2 FQGNSA.

In DNA form, the CDR3 reads TGTGCCAGCAGCTTTGGGTGGTCGCAAGAGACCCAGTACTTC. Protein product: CASSFGWSQETQYF. The chain is built from TRBV7-9 and TRBJ2-5, with D unresolved. Germline V lookup: CDR1 SEHNR, CDR2 FQNEAQ (reference sequence). The V gene lost 3 bases and the J gene lost 2 bases, with 10 bases spanning the gap. This CDR3 is 14 amino acids long. The variable domain in full, with the rest retrieved from reference TRBV7-9 and TRBJ2-5, is DTGVSQNPRHKITKRGQNVTFRCDPISEHNRLYWYRQTLGQGPEFLTYFQNEAQLEKSRLLSDRFSAERPKGSFSTLEIQRTEQGDSAMYLCASSFGWSQETQYFGPGTRLLVL.

This chain links TRBV11-2 with TRBJ1-5; D is uncertain. The germline V and J ends were trimmed by 1 base and 7 bases, with 11 bases remaining between them. The CDR3 is 14 amino acids. Germline-derived CDR1 and CDR2 are SGHAT and FQNNGV. The CDR3 loop is CASSLAGGGQPQHF. CDR3 in DNA: TGTGCCAGCAGCTTAGCGGGCGGTGGCCAGCCCCAGCATTTT.

The CDR3 nucleotides read TGTGCCAGCAGCTTGTGGGGGGGAGGGACTGAAGCTTTCTTT. Translating gives CASSLWGGGTEAFF. The chain is built from TRBV5-6 and TRBJ1-1; possibly TRBD1 for D (5 bases). This CDR3 region has 14 residues. With 1 base removed from V and 5 bases from J, the gap between germline ends came to 12 bases. Germline values: CDR1 SGHDT, CDR2 YYEEEE.